This T cell receptor beta chain was obtained from a study of blood T cell repertoires in COVID-19. Only in-frame clones appear in the TCRdb table, and some are missing; sequencing was by immunoSEQ multiplex PCR. The table has about 300,000 clones, over 85% seen once; the top ten hold 2.9%. The CDR3 is made up of 15 amino acids. V was trimmed by 0 bases and J by 3 bases, leaving 9 bases between them. Germline CDR1 is SGDLS and CDR2 is YYNGEE. Cohorts were determined from participant-reported clinical history. The sequence was obtained from a woman aged 50 to 60 who had been exposed to COVID-19. V is TRBV9 and J is TRBJ2-2; D perhaps matches TRBD1 (6 bases). The sequencing input was PBMCs or T cells enriched from blood (not recorded which). The CDR3 loop is CASSVEGTHTGELFF. In DNA, the CDR3 is TGTGCCAGCAGCGTAGAAGGGACACACACCGGGGAGCTGTTTTTT.